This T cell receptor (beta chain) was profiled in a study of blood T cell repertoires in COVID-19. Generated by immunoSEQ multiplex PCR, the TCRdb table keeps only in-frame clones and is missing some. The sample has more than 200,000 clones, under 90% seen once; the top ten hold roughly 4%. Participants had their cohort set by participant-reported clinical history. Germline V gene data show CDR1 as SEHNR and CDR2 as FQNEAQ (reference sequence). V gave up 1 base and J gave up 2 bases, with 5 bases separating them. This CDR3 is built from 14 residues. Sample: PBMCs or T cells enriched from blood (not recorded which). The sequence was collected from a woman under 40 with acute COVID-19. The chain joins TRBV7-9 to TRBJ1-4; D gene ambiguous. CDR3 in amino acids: CASSLGQTNEKLFF. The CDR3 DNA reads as TGTGCCAGCAGCTTAGGGCAGACTAATGAAAAACTGTTTTTT.